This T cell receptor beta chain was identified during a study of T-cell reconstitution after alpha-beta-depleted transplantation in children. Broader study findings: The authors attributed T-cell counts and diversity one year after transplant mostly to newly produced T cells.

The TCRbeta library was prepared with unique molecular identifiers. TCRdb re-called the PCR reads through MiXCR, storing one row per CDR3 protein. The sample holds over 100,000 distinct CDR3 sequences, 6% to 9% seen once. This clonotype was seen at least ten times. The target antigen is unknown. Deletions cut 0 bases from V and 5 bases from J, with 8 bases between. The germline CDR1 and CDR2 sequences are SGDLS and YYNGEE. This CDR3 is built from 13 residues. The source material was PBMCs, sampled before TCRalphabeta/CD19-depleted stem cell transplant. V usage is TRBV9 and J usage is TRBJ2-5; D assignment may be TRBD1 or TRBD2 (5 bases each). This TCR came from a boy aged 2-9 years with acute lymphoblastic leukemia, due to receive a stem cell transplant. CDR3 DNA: TGTGCCAGCAGCGTAGCCGGGGCTGAGACCCAGTACTTC. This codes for CASSVAGAETQYF.